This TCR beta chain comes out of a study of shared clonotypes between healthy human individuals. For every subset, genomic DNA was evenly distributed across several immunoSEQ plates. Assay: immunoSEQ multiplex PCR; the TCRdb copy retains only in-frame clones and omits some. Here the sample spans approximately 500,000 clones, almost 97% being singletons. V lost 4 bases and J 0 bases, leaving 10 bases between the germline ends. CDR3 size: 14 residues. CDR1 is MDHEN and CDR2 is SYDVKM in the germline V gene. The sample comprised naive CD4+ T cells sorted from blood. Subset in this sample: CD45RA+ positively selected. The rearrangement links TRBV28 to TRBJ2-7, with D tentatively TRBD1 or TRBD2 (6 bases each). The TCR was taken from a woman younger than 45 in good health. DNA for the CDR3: TGTGCCAGCAGTTACGGGGGCTCCTCCTACGAGCAGTACTTC. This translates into CASSYGGSSYEQYF.